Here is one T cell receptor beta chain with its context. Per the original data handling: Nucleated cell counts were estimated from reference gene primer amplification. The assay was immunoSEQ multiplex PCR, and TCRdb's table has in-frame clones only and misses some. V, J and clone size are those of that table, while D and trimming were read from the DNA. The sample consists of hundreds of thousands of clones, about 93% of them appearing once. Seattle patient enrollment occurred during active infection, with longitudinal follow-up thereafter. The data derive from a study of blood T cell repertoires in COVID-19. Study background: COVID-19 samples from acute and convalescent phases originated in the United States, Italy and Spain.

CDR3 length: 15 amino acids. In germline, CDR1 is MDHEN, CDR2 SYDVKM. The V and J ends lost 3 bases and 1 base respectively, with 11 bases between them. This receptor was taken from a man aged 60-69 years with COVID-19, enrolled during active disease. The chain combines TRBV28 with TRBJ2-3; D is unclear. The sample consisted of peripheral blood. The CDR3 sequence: CASSFPFEGTDTQYF. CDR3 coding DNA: TGTGCCAGCAGTTTTCCCTTCGAGGGCACAGATACGCAGTATTTT.